Listed below are T cell receptor beta chains from one sample, sequenced in a study of CD4 T cells in relation to SARS-CoV-2 and coronaviruses. Profiled with immunoSEQ multiplex PCR; TCRdb holds only in-frame clones, not every one. Of about 43,000 clones listed, roughly 82% are singletons. No antigen has been identified for these receptors. The sample was naive CD4+ T cells from PBMCs, cultured in vitro. The receptors come from an adult with COVID-19. The CDR3 runs from the conserved cysteine through the conserved F or W. A D gene is named only where the DNA matches it firmly. The listing skips clone size in some rows; elsewhere it reads once, few, many or a size class.

j_gene | d_gene | v_gene | abundance | CDR3aa | CDR3nt
TRBJ2-7 | . | TRBV7-9 | . | CASSLVVRDSRLEQYF | TGTGCCAGCAGCTTAGTGGTCCGGGACTCCCGACTCGAGCAGTACTTC
TRBJ1-6 | . | TRBV2 | . | CASSEEHSYNSPLHF | TGTGCCAGCAGTGAAGAACACTCCTATAATTCACCCCTCCACTTT
TRBJ1-5 | . | TRBV9 | . | CASSVGGLQPQHF | TGTGCCAGCAGCGTAGGAGGGCTTCAGCCCCAGCATTTT
TRBJ2-2 | TRBD2 | TRBV11-3 | once | CASSFAPSGSSGTGELFF | TGTGCCAGCAGCTTTGCTCCTAGCGGGAGCTCGGGCACCGGGGAGCTGTTTTTT
TRBJ2-2 | . | TRBV5-4 | few | CASSLDLQVGGELFF | TGTGCCAGCAGCTTGGACCTTCAAGTTGGCGGGGAGCTGTTTTTT
TRBJ2-1 | . | TRBV5-1 | . | CASSLLDSVYNEQFF | TGCGCCAGCAGCTTGCTTGACTCTGTCTACAATGAGCAGTTCTTC
TRBJ1-5 | . | TRBV28 | . | CASSLSSIYQPQHF | TGTGCCAGCAGTTTGAGCTCAATTTATCAGCCCCAGCATTTT
TRBJ2-5 | . | TRBV5-4 | . | CASSRSLSYRSQETQYF | TGTGCCAGCAGCCGGTCCTTGAGTTACAGGTCCCAGGAGACCCAGTACTTC
TRBJ2-3 | . | TRBV25-1 | . | CASRRRGLTDTQYF | TGTGCCAGCAGGAGGCGGGGACTCACAGATACGCAGTATTTT
TRBJ1-4 | . | TRBV30 | few | CAWMYHPGEKLFF | TGTGCCTGGATGTACCATCCGGGGGAAAAACTGTTTTTT
TRBJ1-6 | TRBD1 | TRBV19 | . | CASSPSGTGGSPLHF | TGTGCCAGTAGTCCGTCCGGGACAGGGGGTTCACCCCTCCACTTT
TRBJ2-3 | . | TRBV5-1 | . | CASSLVQRSTDTQYF | TGCGCCAGCAGCTTGGTGCAGCGGAGCACAGATACGCAGTATTTT
TRBJ2-1 | . | TRBV12-3/TRBV12-4 | . | CASSRGWHEQFF | TGTGCCAGCAGCCGGGGTTGGCATGAGCAGTTCTTC
TRBJ2-3 | TRBD1 | TRBV28 | . | CASSLLTGSTDTQYF | TGTGCCAGCAGTTTATTGACAGGGAGCACAGATACGCAGTATTTT
TRBJ2-7 | . | TRBV27 | . | CATQGKVAPEQYF | TGTGCCACTCAGGGAAAGGTGGCTCCCGAGCAGTACTTC
TRBJ2-5 | . | TRBV5-1 | . | CASSTTVGQETQYF | TGCGCCAGCAGCACGACAGTAGGCCAAGAGACCCAGTACTTC
TRBJ2-5 | TRBD2 | TRBV14 | . | CASSQGSAGGLETQYF | TGTGCCAGCAGCCAAGGTTCGGCGGGAGGTTTGGAGACCCAGTACTTC
TRBJ1-3 | . | TRBV2 | . | CASRPRDGFLSGNTIYF | TGTGCCAGCCGCCCCAGGGACGGATTTCTCTCTGGAAACACCATATATTTT
TRBJ2-7 | . | TRBV7-9 | . | CASSLGEYGYEQYF | TGTGCCAGCAGCTTGGGGGAGTATGGGTACGAGCAGTACTTC
TRBJ2-3 | . | TRBV19 | . | CASSIRAGAGGDTQYF | TGTGCCAGTAGTATCCGGGCGGGCGCTGGTGGGGATACGCAGTATTTT
TRBJ2-3 | . | TRBV2 | . | CASADWFRTDTQYF | TGTGCCTCGGCGGATTGGTTTCGCACAGATACGCAGTATTTT
TRBJ1-4 | . | TRBV25-1 | . | CASSDGQSEKLFF | TGTGCCAGCAGTGATGGACAGAGTGAAAAACTGTTTTTT
TRBJ1-3 | . | TRBV3-1/TRBV3-2 | . | CASSPAWGGNTIYF | TGTGCCAGCAGCCCCGCCTGGGGCGGAAACACCATATATTTT
TRBJ1-3 | . | TRBV4-2 | . | CASSQEGTSGNTIYF | TGTGCCAGCAGCCAAGAGGGGACCTCTGGAAACACCATATATTTT
TRBJ1-1 | . | TRBV28 | . | CASSPWGQGKNTEAFF | TGTGCCAGCAGTCCGTGGGGGCAGGGGAAGAACACTGAAGCTTTCTTT
TRBJ2-7 | TRBD2 | TRBV19 | . | CASSMFGTSGNLRAYEQYF | TGTGCCAGTAGTATGTTCGGGACTAGCGGGAACTTACGGGCCTACGAGCAGTACTTC
TRBJ2-6 | . | TRBV29-1 | . | CSVGQSSGANVLTF | TGCAGCGTTGGACAGTCCTCTGGGGCCAACGTCCTGACTTTC
TRBJ2-3 | TRBD2 | TRBV28 | . | CAISTSGSTDTQYF | TGTGCCATTTCAACTAGCGGGAGCACAGATACGCAGTATTTT
TRBJ2-7 | TRBD1 | TRBV7-6 | . | CASSSRNWDREDEQYF | TGTGCCAGCAGCTCACGTAATTGGGACAGGGAGGACGAGCAGTACTTC
TRBJ2-1 | TRBD2 | TRBV3-1/TRBV3-2 | . | CASSHGGTSGSIFLNEQFF | TGTGCCAGCAGCCACGGCGGGACTAGCGGGAGTATTTTTCTCAATGAGCAGTTCTTC
TRBJ2-1 | . | TRBV18 | . | CASSPSPGSNEQFF | TGTGCCAGCTCACCCTCTCCCGGGAGCAATGAGCAGTTCTTC
TRBJ2-2 | . | TRBV5-1 | . | CASSLASGTNTGELFF | TGCGCCAGCAGCTTGGCATCCGGGACGAACACCGGGGAGCTGTTTTTT
TRBJ2-3 | TRBD2 | TRBV13 | . | CASSSPGGVLTDTQYF | TGTGCCAGCAGCTCCCCCGGGGGGGTTCTTACAGATACGCAGTATTTT
TRBJ2-1 | . | TRBV29-1 | . | CSLSGSSYNEQFF | TGCAGCCTGTCAGGGAGCTCCTACAATGAGCAGTTCTTC
TRBJ2-1 | TRBD2 | TRBV28 | . | CASSSGTSLPHWFF | TGTGCCAGCAGCTCCGGGACTAGCTTGCCCCACTGGTTCTTC
TRBJ2-5 | TRBD2 | TRBV11-2 | . | CASSPYTGTSGQETQYF | TGTGCCAGCAGCCCCTACACTGGGACTAGCGGACAAGAGACCCAGTACTTC
TRBJ2-1 | . | TRBV29-1 | . | CSVDRAGQNNEQFF | TGCAGCGTTGATCGAGCGGGACAGAACAATGAGCAGTTCTTC
TRBJ2-7 | . | TRBV9 | . | CASSAQLGSYEQYF | TGTGCCAGCAGCGCTCAACTAGGCTCCTACGAGCAGTACTTC
TRBJ1-2 | . | TRBV14 | few | CASSPQENYGYTF | TGTGCCAGCAGCCCACAGGAGAACTATGGCTACACCTTC
TRBJ2-5 | TRBD2 | TRBV6-5 | . | CASSRAGLSQETQYF | TGTGCCAGCAGCCGAGCGGGACTTTCCCAAGAGACCCAGTACTTC
TRBJ1-6 | . | TRBV2 | . | CASKVFGESPLHF | TGTGCCAGCAAGGTCTTTGGGGAATCACCCCTCCACTTT
TRBJ1-2 | . | TRBV28 | . | CASSSSGAVYGYTF | TGTGCCAGCAGTTCGTCTGGAGCCGTCTATGGCTACACCTTC
TRBJ2-3 | . | TRBV9 | . | CASSVETRGADTQYF | TGTGCCAGCAGCGTAGAAACTAGAGGGGCAGATACGCAGTATTTT
TRBJ2-2 | TRBD2 | TRBV5-4 | . | CASSWGGEMVTGELFF | TGTGCCAGCAGCTGGGGGGGGGAAATGGTCACCGGGGAGCTGTTTTTT
TRBJ1-3 | TRBD1 | TRBV27 | . | CASSHYVPGQDSGNTIYF | TGTGCCAGCAGTCATTATGTTCCCGGACAGGACTCTGGAAACACCATATATTTT
TRBJ1-5 | . | TRBV4-1 | few | CASSQAGPYSNQPQHF | TGCGCCAGCAGCCAAGCGGGACCGTATAGCAATCAGCCCCAGCATTTT
TRBJ1-5 | TRBD1 | TRBV28 | . | CASSPGQGSWPQHF | TGTGCCAGCAGCCCGGGACAGGGGTCATGGCCCCAGCATTTT
TRBJ1-5 | . | TRBV28 | . | CASSLRSSNQPQHF | TGTGCCAGCAGTCTTAGGTCTAGCAATCAGCCCCAGCATTTT
TRBJ2-1 | TRBD2 | TRBV7-6 | . | CASSPSGRASNEQFF | TGTGCCAGCAGCCCCAGCGGGAGGGCCTCCAATGAGCAGTTCTTC
TRBJ1-1 | . | TRBV6-5 | . | CASSYSRGNTEAFF | TGTGCCAGCAGTTACAGCAGGGGGAACACTGAAGCTTTCTTT
TRBJ2-5 | . | TRBV20-1 | . | CSASWGQEIEETQYF | TGCAGTGCTAGTTGGGGACAAGAAATAGAAGAGACCCAGTACTTC
TRBJ2-1 | . | TRBV27 | . | CASSYGNEQFF | TGTGCCAGCAGTTACGGCAATGAGCAGTTCTTC
TRBJ2-7 | . | TRBV18 | . | CASSPVYRDINEQYF | TGTGCCAGCTCACCAGTTTACAGGGACATCAACGAGCAGTACTTC
TRBJ1-2 | . | TRBV6-5 | . | CASRGTGTYGGYTF | TGTGCCAGCAGGGGAACCGGGACCTATGGTGGCTACACCTTC
TRBJ2-1 | TRBD2 | TRBV2 | . | CASAGTSGSRQQFF | TGTGCCAGCGCCGGGACTAGCGGGAGCCGCCAGCAGTTCTTC
TRBJ2-7 | TRBD2 | TRBV28 | once | CASSLGRGEQYF | TGTGCCAGCAGTTTAGGGAGGGGCGAGCAGTACTTC
TRBJ2-1 | . | TRBV15 | . | CATSREGGRGVSYNEQFF | TGTGCCACCAGCAGAGAGGGGGGTAGGGGGGTTTCCTACAATGAGCAGTTCTTC
TRBJ1-5 | . | TRBV2 | . | CASSPNRDVSNQPQHF | TGTGCCAGCAGCCCTAACAGGGACGTTAGCAATCAGCCCCAGCATTTT
TRBJ2-3 | TRBD2 | TRBV5-1 | . | CASSLEAREADTQYF | TGCGCCAGCAGCTTGGAAGCGCGGGAGGCAGATACGCAGTATTTT